This T cell receptor (beta chain) comes out of a study of cytomegalovirus exposure and HLA in healthy donors. Study-wide context: There were approximately 400 genotyped donors. Of these, roughly 80% fell in the genetic ancestry cluster associated with self-reported Caucasian donors.

This CDR3 is built from 15 residues. CDR1 SGHDN and CDR2 FVKESK come from the germline V gene. V was pared by 4 bases and J by 5 bases, with 17 bases between. Study-wide results and limits: Earlier analysis yielded a pattern in which most TCR beta V segments were productive about 87% or about 30% of the time. In a later analysis, TCR beta V- and J-gene trimming was associated with a missense DCLRE1C variant.

It was with 60 Vbeta and 13 Jbeta primers that the PCR ran. Clones were sequenced by immunoSEQ multiplex PCR, and TCRdb holds only the in-frame ones, with some missing. The table shows about 170,000 clones, with around 76% occurring only once. Details on this clone: No antigen is known for it.

The clonotype comes from a girl under 18 in good health and CMV-seropositive. Sequencing used PBMCs. The rearrangement links TRBV14 to TRBJ2-5; D is possibly TRBD1 (6 bases). The CDR3 nucleotides read TGTGCCAGCAGCCGAAACAGGGCTAGTGGGGAGACCCAGTACTTC. Translating it yields CASSRNRASGETQYF.